The 21 T cell receptor beta chains reported below all come from one sample, sequenced in a study of CD4 T cells in relation to SARS-CoV-2 and coronaviruses. The antigens of these receptors remain unknown. CD4+ T cells from unexposed donors were obtained before the COVID-19 pandemic (2011-2018). Isolation of CD4+ T cells took place after approximately 10 days in culture. Assay used: immunoSEQ multiplex PCR; TCRdb lists only in-frame clones, some missing. The sample comprises about 29,000 clones, around 84% of which are singletons, and more than 20% rests with the top ten. Sequenced: CD4+ T cells from PBMCs, cultured in vitro. The receptors derive from a human donor in good health.

This rearrangement joins TRBV7-2 to TRBJ2-5; 7 bases agree with TRBD2. V lost 3 bases to trimming and J lost 3 bases; unmatched junction nucleotides: 7. This CDR3 is 15 amino acids long. CDR1 SGHTA and CDR2 FQGNSA come from the germline V gene. The chain's CDR3 is CASSFAGEREETQYF. CDR3 DNA: TGTGCCAGCAGCTTTGCGGGGGAGCGCGAAGAGACCCAGTACTTC. Drawing the rest from reference TRBV7-2 and TRBJ2-5, the complete variable domain is GAGVSQSPSNKVTEKGKDVELRCDPISGHTALYWYRQSLGQGLEFLIYFQGNSAPDKSGLPSDRFSAERTGGSVSTLTIQRTQQEDSAVYLCASSFAGEREETQYFGPGTRLLVL.

This chain joins TRBV6-5 and TRBJ2-4, with 7 bases matching TRBD1. Trimming cost V 3 bases and J 3 bases; bases outside gene matches: 5. CDR3 length equals 15 residues. CDR1 is MNHEY, CDR2 SVGAGI, per germline. CDR3 in amino acids: CASSYKGAIKNIQYF. In DNA, the CDR3 is TGTGCCAGCAGTTATAAGGGGGCCATCAAAAACATTCAGTACTTC.

In DNA, the CDR3 is TGTGCCAGCAGCCTGTCAAAGGTCCCGAGGGATACGCAGTATTTT. Protein sequence: CASSLSKVPRDTQYF. The chain uses TRBV7-2 and TRBJ2-3; D remains ambiguous. V lost 5 bases and J 6 bases, leaving 18 bases between the germline ends. Germline V gives CDR1 SGHTA, CDR2 FQGNSA. CDR3 length equals 15 residues.

This clone was counted once. The V and J genes are TRBV19 and TRBJ2-1, with 8 nucleotides matching TRBD2. The CDR3 length is 14 residues. Germline lookup yields CDR1 LNHDA and CDR2 SQIVND (reference sequence). The J segment lost 5 bases and the V segment lost 8 bases, leaving 8 bases of the junction unmatched. CDR3 DNA: TGTGCCAGTGGGCGGGAGGACAGAAACAATGAGCAGTTCTTC. Translation: CASGREDRNNEQFF.

This clone was seen a few times. The genes are TRBV6-5 and TRBJ2-7; 8 positions agree with TRBD1. The CDR3 loop spans 12 amino acids. With 10 bases clipped from V and 5 bases from J, the junction kept 7 bases outside the gene matches. Germline CDR1 and CDR2: MNHEY and SVGAGI. CDR3 sequence: CATAGGRNEQYF. CDR3 coding DNA: TGTGCCACCGCAGGGGGCCGGAACGAGCAGTACTTC.

The chain is built from TRBV28 and TRBJ1-5, with D possibly matching TRBD1 (6 bases). The CDR3 covers 16 residues. V gave up 3 bases and J gave up 5 bases, with 17 bases separating them. CDR1 and CDR2 (germline): MDHEN, SYDVKM. This CDR3 reads CASSLVGGHSYQPQHF. The CDR3 DNA is TGTGCCAGCAGTTTGGTCGGGGGGCACTCCTATCAGCCCCAGCATTTT.

V usage is TRBV30 and J usage is TRBJ1-4, with D perhaps matching TRBD1 (5 bases). The germline V gene has CDR1 GTSNPN and CDR2 SVGIG (reference sequence). The CDR3 covers 12 residues. V dropped 4 bases and J dropped 7 bases, with 10 bases sitting between them. The CDR3 region has the DNA TGTGCCTGGAATGGGGGGGGTGAAAAACTGTTTTTT. Amino acids: CAWNGGGEKLFF.

The genes are TRBV9 and TRBJ2-1, with TRBD2 as a possible D gene (6 bases). There are 15 residues in the CDR3. Germline values: CDR1 SGDLS, CDR2 YYNGEE. With 0 bases removed from V and 6 bases from J, the gap between germline ends came to 13 bases. The CDR3 DNA follows: TGTGCCAGCAGCGTAGGGGGGGAGAGGCCCAATGAGCAGTTCTTC. Amino acids: CASSVGGERPNEQFF.

The CDR3 region has the DNA TGTGCCAGCAGCTTAGCGCAAGGTGGTGGGGCTTACAATGAGCAGTTCTTC. Its protein product is CASSLAQGGGAYNEQFF. The chain employs TRBV7-9 and TRBJ2-1; perhaps TRBD1 as D (5 bases). V was shortened by 0 bases and J by 4 bases, with 16 bases between the two germline ends. The CDR3 runs to 17 residues. Germline lookup yields CDR1 SEHNR and CDR2 FQNEAQ (reference sequence).

This chain links TRBV3-1 (or the pseudogene TRBV3-2) with TRBJ2-7, with TRBD2 as a possible D gene (6 bases). Germline V gene sequence: CDR1 LGHDT, CDR2 YNNKEL (reference sequence). The V gene lost 1 base and the J gene lost 3 bases, with 7 bases spanning the gap. The CDR3 is made up of 13 amino acids. CDR3 amino acids: CASSQGGVYEQYF. As DNA, the CDR3 is TGTGCCAGCAGCCAAGGGGGGGTCTACGAGCAGTACTTC.

The chain joins TRBV19 to TRBJ1-3; no clear D gene. The V end was cut by 2 bases, the J end by 4 bases, with 9 bases between. Germline values: CDR1 LNHDA, CDR2 SQIVND (reference sequence). CDR3 length: 14 amino acids. CDR3 coding DNA: TGTGCCAGTAGTATATCGCTGGCCGGAAACACCATATATTTT. Its protein is CASSISLAGNTIYF.

CDR3 in DNA: TGTGCCAGCAGTACTCGGACAGGTTCCTCCTACGAGCAGTACTTC. Translating it yields CASSTRTGSSYEQYF. This chain links TRBV6-5 with TRBJ2-7; 7 bases line up with TRBD1. The CDR3 extends over 15 amino acids. The germline V gene encodes CDR1 MNHEY and CDR2 SVGAGI. J gave up 0 bases and V 5 bases, and 7 bases lay outside the gene matches.

The V gene is TRBV6-6, the J gene TRBJ1-2, with D possibly being TRBD1 (5 bases). CDR3 length: 15 residues. V shed 2 bases and J shed 7 bases, with 17 bases lying between them. Germline V gene data show CDR1 as MNHNY and CDR2 as SVGAGI (reference sequence). The CDR3 DNA reads TGTGCCAGCAGTTACGACCCCAGGGAGGCGGGTGGCTACACCTTC. It codes for CASSYDPREAGGYTF.

The sample holds a few counts of this clone. V is TRBV6-6 and J is TRBJ1-1; no clear D. Trimming shortened V by 6 bases and J by 7 bases, and 12 bases separated the two germline ends. From germline, CDR1 is MNHNY and CDR2 SVGAGI (reference sequence). The CDR3 loop spans 12 amino acids. Written as DNA, the CDR3 is TGTGCCAGCAGCCGCCGAGGAGGTGAAGCTTTCTTT. It is translated as CASSRRGGEAFF.

This chain links TRBV28 with TRBJ2-7; D uncertain. Trimming pared 1 base from V and 2 bases from J, leaving 12 bases between. The germline CDR1 and CDR2 sequences are MDHEN and SYDVKM. The CDR3 runs 15 residues. CDR3: CASSLSPAAAYEQYF. The CDR3, as DNA: TGTGCCAGCAGTTTATCCCCCGCAGCCGCCTACGAGCAGTACTTC.

The chain links TRBV19 to TRBJ1-1, with D possibly being TRBD1 (5 bases). Trimming removed 3 bases from V and 12 bases from J, with 17 bases in between. Germline V gene sequence: CDR1 LNHDA, CDR2 SQIVND (reference sequence). The CDR3 has 13 residues. This CDR3 is CASSIVQGSRPFF. DNA for the CDR3: TGTGCCAGTAGTATCGTGCAGGGATCCCGTCCTTTCTTT.

This chain uses TRBV5-1 with TRBJ1-5; D unclear. The V end was cut by 4 bases, the J end by 4 bases, with 15 bases between. Germline V lookup: CDR1 SGHRS, CDR2 YFSETQ. CDR3 length: 15 residues. CDR3 DNA sequence: TGCGCCAGCAGCCTTGTCCCGGGTCTTAATCAGCCCCAGCATTTT. Translated: CASSLVPGLNQPQHF. Complete variable domain (other parts from reference TRBV5-1 and TRBJ1-5): KAGVTQTPRYLIKTRGQQVTLSCSPISGHRSVSWYQQTPGQGLQFLFEYFSETQRNKGNFPGRFSGRQFSNSRSEMNVSTLELGDSALYLCASSLVPGLNQPQHFGDGTRLSIL.

The chain employs TRBV5-4 and TRBJ2-5; TRBD2 matches at 7 bases. CDR3 length: 15 residues. Germline CDR1 reads SGHNT; CDR2 reads YYREEE (reference sequence). J lost 4 bases, V lost 0 bases, and 6 bases had no gene match. As DNA, the CDR3 is TGTGCCAGCAGCTTGGGAGGATTAGCGGGAGAGACCCAGTACTTC. It yields the protein CASSLGGLAGETQYF.

This sequence joins TRBV9 and TRBJ2-2; 7 nucleotides agree with TRBD2. Germline V lookup: CDR1 SGDLS, CDR2 YYNGEE. V was pared by 0 bases and J by 5 bases, with 4 bases of the junction left unmatched. The CDR3 loop spans 15 amino acids. In nucleotides, the CDR3 is TGTGCCAGCAGCGTAGGGGGGACTATTACCGGGGAGCTGTTTTTT. It codes for CASSVGGTITGELFF.

This sequence joins TRBV6-5 and TRBJ1-4; perhaps TRBD1 as D (5 bases). The V end lost 7 bases, the J end lost 5 bases, and 17 bases lay between the germline ends. Per the germline V gene, CDR1 is MNHEY and CDR2 is SVGAGI. The CDR3 length is 15 residues. Here the CDR3 reads CASTLKGAGNEKLFF. CDR3 in DNA: TGTGCCAGCACCTTAAAAGGGGCAGGGAATGAAAAACTGTTTTTT.

The genes are TRBV10-3 and TRBJ2-1, with 7 bases identical to TRBD1. The J segment lost 6 bases and the V segment lost 6 bases, leaving 8 bases of the junction unmatched. Germline CDR1 reads ENHRY; CDR2 reads SYGVKD. The CDR3 has 14 residues. DNA for the CDR3: TGTGCCATCAGAGACTGGACAGGAAGCAATGAGCAGTTCTTC. Its translation: CAIRDWTGSNEQFF.